This TCR beta chain was profiled in a study of T cell responses to AZD1222 COVID-19 vaccine. The V and J ends lost 5 bases and 1 base, in that order; junction bases with no gene match: 7. This CDR3 has 15 amino acids. Germline loops: CDR1 LGHDT, CDR2 YNNKEL (reference sequence). Data came from immunoSEQ multiplex PCR; TCRdb stores just in-frame clones and leaves some out. Here the sample spans 130,000 to 150,000 clones, about 92% being singletons. Source: peripheral blood, taken on day 0 of AZD1222 vaccination. The chain uses TRBV3-1 (or the pseudogene TRBV3-2) and TRBJ1-1, with 7 bases aligning to TRBD1. The source of this sequence is an adult in good health. The DNA of the CDR3 is TGTGCCAGCAGCTCTCGACAGGGCGGGAACACTGAAGCTTTCTTT. Amino acids: CASSSRQGGNTEAFF.